These 32 T cell receptor beta chains share one sample of origin, sequenced in a study of early T cells in non-severe SARS-CoV-2 infection. One entry per CDR3 protein results from TCRdb running MiXCR on the 5' RACE reads. The sample lists under 95,000 distinct CDR3 sequences; more than 13% were seen once. The sample consisted of whole blood. Receptors originate from an adult who was a healthcare worker with PCR-confirmed SARS-CoV-2 infection or an uninfected control (not recorded which).

The count of this clonotype is one. V usage is TRBV5-5 and J usage is TRBJ1-4, with TRBD1 identical over 7 bases. Germline V CDR1 and CDR2: SGHKS, YYEKEE (reference sequence). The CDR3 length is 15 residues. V shed 1 base, J shed 8 bases, and the junction held 8 bases outside the gene matches. CDR3 sequence: CASSLYGTATEKLFF. In DNA form, the CDR3 reads TGTGCCAGCAGCTTGTACGGGACAGCTACAGAAAAACTGTTTTTT.

In its sample, this clonotype was seen a few times. At one end the junction does not follow the germline gene, possibly because of a read error. J is TRBJ2-7 and V is TRBV7-2; D is undetermined. The length of the CDR3 is 12 residues. The V gene's germline CDR1 is SGHTA and CDR2 FQGNSA. The CDR3 sequence: CASSLRSSEQYF. CDR3 coding DNA: TGTGCCAGCAGCTTAAGGTCCTCCGAGCAGTACTTC.

The chain is built from TRBV4-2 and TRBJ2-3; D perhaps matches TRBD2 (6 bases). This CDR3 contains 15 residues. The V end was cut by 0 bases, the J end by 6 bases, with 13 bases between. Per the germline V gene, CDR1 is LGHNA and CDR2 is YNFKEQ. The CDR3 DNA reads TGTGCCAGCAGCCAAGACTGGGGGAGGCATGATACGCAGTATTTT. It specifies CASSQDWGRHDTQYF.

This clonotype was counted between two and nine times. The chain recombines TRBV28 with TRBJ2-3, with TRBD1 matching 8 bases. The CDR3 is made up of 18 amino acids. J lost 2 bases, V lost 2 bases, and 12 bases had no gene match. Germline V gene sequence: CDR1 MDHEN, CDR2 SYDVKM. CDR3 region: CASSLPRPGQDLTDTQYF. The DNA for the CDR3 is TGTGCCAGCAGTTTACCTCGCCCGGGACAGGACCTCACAGATACGCAGTATTTT.

The CDR3, as DNA: TGTGCCAGCAGCCTCTACCCCGGGACTAGCGGTAGCGGCCCCTACAATGAGCAGTTCTTC. Protein: CASSLYPGTSGSGPYNEQFF. This chain links TRBV3-1 with TRBJ2-1; 11 bases agree with TRBD2. The CDR3 contains 20 residues. Germline trimming cut 4 bases from V and 2 bases from J; bases unmatched to any gene: 16. Germline assignment: CDR1 LGHDT and CDR2 YNNKEL (reference sequence).

This clonotype occurred a few times. The chain has TRBV20-1 and TRBJ2-2; 7 bases agree with TRBD1. V lost 6 bases and J lost 4; bases outside the gene matches: 8. The CDR3 is 14 amino acids. Germline CDR1 and CDR2: DFQATT and SNEGSKA (reference sequence). The CDR3 sequence: CSATDRATTGELFF. Written as DNA, the CDR3 is TGCAGTGCCACAGACAGGGCGACCACCGGGGAGCTGTTTTTT.

This clonotype was counted only a few times. The CDR3 protein is CASSSRDVDTQYF. DNA of the CDR3: TGTGCCAGCAGTTCCCGGGACGTAGATACGCAGTATTTT. V usage is TRBV12-3 or TRBV12-4 and J usage is TRBJ2-3, with D perhaps being TRBD1 or TRBD2 (5 bases each). Trimming left V 4 bases short and J 5 bases short, with 10 bases between. The CDR3 has 13 amino acids.

This clonotype has ten or more counts. The chain has TRBV6-2 or TRBV6-3 and TRBJ2-7; 7 nucleotides match TRBD2. CDR1 is MNHEY and CDR2 is SVGEGT in the germline V gene. The CDR3 loop spans 15 amino acids. After removal of 8 bases from V and 2 bases from J, the junction contained 12 bases not matched to a gene. The CDR3 loop reads CASGREIWRTYEQYF. CDR3 sequence (DNA): TGTGCCAGCGGGCGGGAGATTTGGCGTACCTACGAGCAGTACTTC.

This clonotype showed up just a few times. The chain uses TRBV4-3 and TRBJ2-7; D ambiguous. Germline CDR1 and CDR2: LGHNA and YSLEER. The V and J ends lost 0 bases and 3 bases respectively, with 9 bases between them. CDR3 size: 14 residues. The CDR3 DNA reads as TGCGCCAGCAGCCAAGATAGGCTATACTACGAGCAGTACTTC. Protein: CASSQDRLYYEQYF.

This clonotype has only a few counts. The chain uses TRBV12-3 or TRBV12-4 and TRBJ2-1, with D tentatively TRBD2 (5 bases). This CDR3 comprises 15 residues. V lost 3 bases and J lost 4, with 13 bases in between. The CDR3 reads CASSLDWYGYNEQFF. CDR3 coding DNA: TGTGCCAGCAGTTTGGACTGGTATGGGTACAATGAGCAGTTCTTC.

This chain uses TRBV3-1 with TRBJ1-5; D is uncertain. V was clipped by 1 base and J by 7 bases, with 11 bases between them. The CDR3 is made up of 14 amino acids. Germline V gives CDR1 LGHDT, CDR2 YNNKEL (reference sequence). Here the CDR3 DNA reads TGTGCCAGCAGCCAAGGGGCTACCGAACAGCCCCAGCATTTT. This gives the protein CASSQGATEQPQHF.

This chain connects TRBV19 to TRBJ2-6, with D perhaps matching TRBD2 (5 bases). Between the trimmed V and J ends, which lost 1 base and 0 bases, there was a span of 10 bases. Per germline, CDR1 LNHDA and CDR2 SQIVND (reference sequence). The CDR3 has 17 residues. The CDR3 sequence: CASSIASGNSGANVLTF. The DNA of the CDR3 is TGTGCCAGTAGTATAGCAAGCGGTAACTCTGGGGCCAACGTCCTGACTTTC.

The V call is TRBV20-1, the J call TRBJ2-3, with TRBD2 as a possible D gene (5 bases). CDR1 and CDR2 (germline): DFQATT, SNEGSKA (reference sequence). This CDR3 is 14 amino acids long. Trimming cost V 3 bases and J 5 bases, with 15 bases left between them. The CDR3 reads CSARVAGVGDTQYF. CDR3 in DNA: TGCAGTGCTAGGGTAGCCGGGGTCGGAGATACGCAGTATTTT.

The table lists this clonotype with a few counts. The CDR3 nucleotides are TGTGCCAGCATTGCGAGCGGGAGAAATCAGCCCCAGCATTTT. Its protein is CASIASGRNQPQHF. The rearrangement links TRBV28 to TRBJ1-5, with no clear D. CDR3 size: 14 residues. Germline CDR1 is MDHEN and CDR2 is SYDVKM. The ends were cut back, 7 bases at V and 4 bases at J, with 14 bases in the middle.

This rearrangement joins TRBV5-1 to TRBJ2-3, with D unclear. The V end lost 4 bases, the J end lost 4 bases, and 13 bases lay between the germline ends. Germline V gives CDR1 SGHRS, CDR2 YFSETQ. This CDR3 contains 14 residues. The CDR3 DNA sequence: TGCGCCAGCAGCCTTACTCTAGAAGCAGATACGCAGTATTTT. Its protein product is CASSLTLEADTQYF.

The chain joins TRBV6-5 to TRBJ2-7, with D possibly matching TRBD1 (6 bases). CDR1 is MNHEY, CDR2 SVGAGI, per germline. This CDR3 is built from 13 residues. V lost 5 bases to trimming and J lost 3 bases, with 11 bases between them. The CDR3 region is CASSRDTDYEQYF. The CDR3, as DNA: TGTGCCAGCAGTAGGGACACCGACTACGAGCAGTACTTC.

The chain has TRBV28 and TRBJ2-5; D gene uncertain. Germline V CDR1 and CDR2: MDHEN, SYDVKM. V was shortened by 6 bases and J by 2 bases, with 10 bases between the two germline ends. The CDR3 contains 13 residues. The CDR3 loop reads CASSEIIQETQYF. CDR3 coding DNA: TGTGCCAGCAGCGAGATTATTCAAGAGACCCAGTACTTC.

This clonotype occurred many times. The gene calls are TRBV20-1 and TRBJ1-3, with 7 nucleotides matching TRBD1. Germline CDR1 and CDR2: DFQATT and SNEGSKA (reference sequence). V lost 6 bases, J lost 0 bases, and 5 bases stayed unmatched. The CDR3 has 14 residues. CDR3 sequence: CSARDSSSGNTIYF. CDR3 sequence (DNA): TGCAGTGCCCGGGACAGTAGCTCTGGAAACACCATATATTTT.

This clonotype was counted a few times. This chain connects TRBV29-1 to TRBJ2-1, with TRBD2 identical over 14 bases. Germline values: CDR1 SQVTM, CDR2 ANQGSEA. The trim removed 6 bases at V and 16 bases at J, leaving 8 bases unmatched. The CDR3 has 12 amino acids. The CDR3 sequence is CSVPGTSGGGFF. CDR3 coding DNA: TGCAGCGTCCCTGGGACTAGCGGGGGCGGTTTCTTC.

The chain combines TRBV9 with TRBJ2-1; 9 positions agree with TRBD2. Trimming removed 3 bases from V and 9 bases from J; junction bases left unmatched: 7. CDR1 SGDLS and CDR2 YYNGEE come from the germline V gene. CDR3 size: 14 residues. The CDR3 is CASSATGTSSEQFF. The CDR3 DNA reads as TGTGCCAGCAGCGCGACCGGGACTAGCAGTGAGCAGTTCTTC.

The chain carries TRBV28 and TRBJ2-5, with TRBD2 matching over 7 bases. V was clipped by 2 bases and J by 7 bases; unmatched bases: 7. The germline V gene has CDR1 MDHEN and CDR2 SYDVKM. The CDR3 consists of 14 residues. For the CDR3, the DNA is TGTGCCAGCAGTTTAGAGGTTGGACTAGGGACCCAGTACTTC. Its protein is CASSLEVGLGTQYF.

This clonotype has only a few counts. The chain links TRBV5-1 to TRBJ2-1; a weak D match, TRBD2 (6 bases). This CDR3 region has 15 residues. Germline loops: CDR1 SGHRS, CDR2 YFSETQ. The germline V and J ends were trimmed by 0 bases and 8 bases, with 15 bases remaining between them. CDR3 coding DNA: TGCGCCAGCAGCTTGGTACTAGCCCTCGGGGATGAGCAGTTCTTC. Encoded protein: CASSLVLALGDEQFF.

The chain uses TRBV5-1 and TRBJ2-5; a possible D gene is TRBD2 (6 bases). The germline CDR1 and CDR2 sequences are SGHRS and YFSETQ. V was trimmed by 2 bases and J by 2 bases, leaving 10 bases between them. The CDR3 is made up of 14 amino acids. CDR3 coding DNA: TGCGCCAGCAGCTTAGCGGGCAGACAAGAGACCCAGTACTTC. Its translation is CASSLAGRQETQYF. The full variable domain, with the rest looked up from reference TRBV5-1 and TRBJ2-5, is KAGVTQTPRYLIKTRGQQVTLSCSPISGHRSVSWYQQTPGQGLQFLFEYFSETQRNKGNFPGRFSGRQFSNSRSEMNVSTLELGDSALYLCASSLAGRQETQYFGPGTRLLVL.

This clonotype has a handful of counts. The chain has TRBV27 and TRBJ2-7; D is unresolved. The CDR3 covers 14 residues. The V and J ends lost 5 bases and 6 bases respectively, with 17 bases between them. Per the germline V gene, CDR1 is MNHEY and CDR2 is SMNVEV (reference sequence). The CDR3 sequence is CASSPGLGWGEQYF. The CDR3 region has the DNA TGTGCCAGCAGTCCCGGGTTGGGGTGGGGCGAGCAGTACTTC.

This clonotype was counted between two and nine times. The chain carries TRBV12-3 or TRBV12-4 and TRBJ2-2, with unresolved D. Trimming pared 8 bases from V and 5 bases from J, leaving 6 bases between. The CDR3 length is 11 residues. CDR3 DNA: TGTGCCAGCTTGGGGACCGGGGAGCTGTTTTTT. This codes for CASLGTGELFF.

This clonotype has more than one count but fewer than ten. The V gene is TRBV20-1, the J gene TRBJ2-5; 7 positions agree with TRBD2. CDR1 and CDR2 from the germline V gene are DFQATT and SNEGSKA (reference sequence). Unmatched junction bases numbered 5, after V lost 0 bases and J lost 1 base. The CDR3 spans 15 residues. The CDR3, as DNA: TGCAGTGCTAGAGATCTGACTAGCAGCCAAGAGACCCAGTACTTC. This sequence encodes CSARDLTSSQETQYF.

The J gene is TRBJ1-4, the V gene TRBV2; D remains unclear. V was cut by 3 bases and J by 16 bases, with 12 bases left in between. There are 11 residues in the CDR3. Germline CDR1 is SNHLY and CDR2 is FYNNEI. In nucleotides, the CDR3 is TGTGCCAGCAGTGAGGTGGGCACTGAGTTTTTT. This encodes CASSEVGTEFF.

The chain couples TRBV9 to TRBJ2-2; no clear D gene. V gave up 2 bases and J gave up 7 bases, with 3 bases separating them. The CDR3 spans 11 residues. The germline V gene encodes CDR1 SGDLS and CDR2 YYNGEE. Here the CDR3 reads CASSVGGELFF. In nucleotides, the CDR3 is TGTGCCAGCAGCGTCGGCGGGGAGCTGTTTTTT.

The table lists this clonotype with a few counts. The chain is built from TRBV14 and TRBJ2-5; D is possibly TRBD1 or TRBD2 (5 bases each). Germline values: CDR1 SGHDN, CDR2 FVKESK. This CDR3 is 14 amino acids long. Trimming pared 4 bases from V and 5 bases from J, leaving 14 bases between. The CDR3 coding sequence is TGTGCCAGCAGCCCTGTGGGGGTAGCCGAGACCCAGTACTTC. It codes for CASSPVGVAETQYF.

The J gene is TRBJ2-7, the V gene TRBV27; 12 bases agree with TRBD2. The CDR3 runs 14 residues. With 4 bases clipped from V and 4 bases from J, the junction kept 2 bases outside the gene matches. Germline loops: CDR1 MNHEY, CDR2 SMNVEV (reference sequence). The chain's CDR3 is CASSWGLAGYEQYF. In nucleotides, the CDR3 is TGTGCCAGCAGTTGGGGACTAGCGGGTTACGAGCAGTACTTC.

The CDR3 loop is CSAHDRVRAYEQYF. Written as DNA, the CDR3 is TGCAGTGCGCATGACAGGGTTAGAGCCTACGAGCAGTACTTC. The chain uses TRBV20-1 and TRBJ2-7; 7 bases are a match to TRBD1. Germline V gene sequence: CDR1 DFQATT, CDR2 SNEGSKA (reference sequence). The junction had 10 bases not matched to a gene; V was cut back by 6 bases and J by 2 bases. The CDR3 runs 14 residues.

This clonotype was found a few times. The V call is TRBV5-1, the J call TRBJ2-3; 7 positions match TRBD2. This CDR3 comprises 14 residues. Germline trimming cut 5 bases from V and 6 bases from J; bases unmatched to any gene: 9. Germline loops: CDR1 SGHRS, CDR2 YFSETQ. The CDR3 region is CASRTSSSRDTQYF. The CDR3 DNA sequence: TGCGCCAGCAGGACTAGCAGTTCCCGCGATACGCAGTATTTT.